This passage covers 6 T cell receptor beta chains from one sample sequenced in a study of blood T cell repertoires in COVID-19. TCRdb's table, derived via immunoSEQ multiplex PCR, lists solely in-frame clones and lacks some. The sample has a few hundred thousand clones; 85% are singletons. The sample was peripheral blood. The receptors originated from a man over 45 with active or convalescent COVID-19.

The chain is built from TRBV4-2 and TRBJ1-2, with 11 nucleotides matching TRBD1. Germline CDR1 LGHNA, CDR2 YNFKEQ. CDR3 size: 14 residues. The V and J ends lost 4 bases and 8 bases, in that order; junction bases with no gene match: 6. This CDR3 is CASSLGQGVRGYTF. For the CDR3, the DNA is TGTGCCAGCAGCCTGGGACAGGGGGTTCGGGGCTACACCTTC.

The chain recombines TRBV3-1 (or the pseudogene TRBV3-2) with TRBJ1-3; D call uncertain. Germline CDR1 is LGHDT and CDR2 is YNNKEL (reference sequence). The CDR3 sequence is 13 residues long. The V end was cut by 2 bases, the J end by 1 base, with 3 bases between. The CDR3 DNA follows: TGTGCCAGCAGCCAACTGTCTGGAAACACCATATATTTT. It translates to CASSQLSGNTIYF.

This clone was observed a few times. This chain connects TRBV7-3 to TRBJ2-2; tentatively, D is TRBD2 (6 bases). The CDR3 has 15 amino acids. The germline V and J ends were trimmed by 6 bases and 2 bases, with 13 bases remaining between them. The V gene's germline CDR1 is SGHTA and CDR2 FQGTGA. The CDR3 DNA sequence: TGTGCCAGCAGACCCGCGGGAACAAACACCGGGGAGCTGTTTTTT. Residues: CASRPAGTNTGELFF.

In this sample, this clone turned up a few times. V and J are TRBV29-1 and TRBJ2-1; 7 positions agree with TRBD2. The V gene end was trimmed by 4 bases and the J gene end by 10 bases; junction bases not matched to a gene: 7. The CDR3 is 12 amino acids. Germline loops: CDR1 SQVTM, CDR2 ANQGSEA. CDR3 sequence reads: CSVVLGGTEQFF. The CDR3 DNA sequence: TGCAGCGTTGTTTTGGGAGGGACCGAGCAGTTCTTC.

The chain carries TRBV4-1 and TRBJ2-3; 11 nucleotides agree with TRBD2. There are 19 residues in the CDR3. CDR1 and CDR2 (germline): MGHRA, YSYEKL. The ends lost 1 base at V and 4 bases at J; junction bases unmatched: 13. CDR3 sequence reads: CASSQVGIGTSGRPDTQYF. CDR3 in DNA: TGCGCCAGCAGCCAAGTTGGAATAGGTACTAGCGGGAGACCAGATACGCAGTATTTT.

This chain uses TRBV29-1 with TRBJ1-1, with 8 positions matching TRBD1. Germline CDR1 is SQVTM and CDR2 is ANQGSEA. The CDR3 spans 15 residues. V lost 4 bases to trimming and J lost 1 base; unmatched junction nucleotides: 8. The CDR3 bases are TGCAGCGTTGGGCCGGGACAGGCGCGGAACACTGAAGCTTTCTTT. Translation: CSVGPGQARNTEAFF.